This entry lists 32 T cell receptor beta chains sequenced from one sample in a study of blood T cell repertoires in COVID-19. Data came from immunoSEQ multiplex PCR; TCRdb stores just in-frame clones and leaves some out. The sample records approximately 77,000 clones, 86% being singletons. The sequenced sample was peripheral blood. The receptors were sampled from a man between 25 and 39 years old with acute or convalescent COVID-19.

J is TRBJ1-1 and V is TRBV4-1; TRBD1 might be the D (5 bases). The CDR3 runs to 14 residues. The ends were cut back, 4 bases at V and 1 base at J, with 10 bases in the middle. Germline assignment: CDR1 MGHRA and CDR2 YSYEKL. This chain's CDR3 is CASSRYQGNTEAFF. The DNA for the CDR3 is TGCGCCAGCAGCCGTTATCAGGGGAACACTGAAGCTTTCTTT.

The V call is TRBV13, the J call TRBJ1-2; D is unclear. Per germline, CDR1 PRHDT and CDR2 FYEKMQ (reference sequence). The CDR3 covers 13 residues. Trimming shortened V by 0 bases and J by 4 bases, and 6 bases separated the two germline ends. As DNA, the CDR3 is TGTGCCAGCAGCTTAGGGCGGATCTATGGCTACACCTTC. Protein: CASSLGRIYGYTF.

The chain has TRBV10-3 and TRBJ1-2, with 9 bases aligning to TRBD1. Germline loops: CDR1 ENHRY, CDR2 SYGVKD. The CDR3 spans 19 residues. The V segment lost 3 bases and the J segment 0 bases; nucleotides outside the gene matches: 14. CDR3 sequence reads: CAISDPSGTGKNPNYGYTF. In DNA form, the CDR3 reads TGTGCCATCAGTGACCCTTCCGGGACAGGGAAAAATCCTAACTATGGCTACACCTTC.

This chain uses TRBV14 with TRBJ2-1, with TRBD1 identical over 7 bases. Losses at the gene ends were 2 bases for V and 8 bases for J; bases not matched to a gene: 6. Germline loops: CDR1 SGHDN, CDR2 FVKESK. The CDR3 totals 14 residues. The CDR3 coding sequence is TGTGCCAGCAGCCAACAAGTTACAGGGGATGAGCAGTTCTTC. It yields the protein CASSQQVTGDEQFF.

This clone has just a few counts. J is TRBJ1-6 and V is TRBV5-4, with TRBD1 matching over 7 bases. The germline gives CDR1 SGHNT, CDR2 YYREEE (reference sequence). V dropped 6 bases and J dropped 7; count of bases not matched to a gene: 4. The CDR3 sequence is 13 residues long. The CDR3, as DNA: TGTGCCAGCACTGGGACAGACAATTCACCCCTCCACTTT. Its protein product is CASTGTDNSPLHF.

This clone was detected only once. The chain employs TRBV12-5 and TRBJ2-1; D perhaps matches TRBD2 (6 bases). Trimming cost V 0 bases and J 6 bases, with 12 bases left between them. The CDR3 contains 15 residues. Germline assignment: CDR1 LGHNT and CDR2 FRNRAP. The CDR3 DNA follows: TGTGCTAGTGGTTTGGTACCTGGCGGGGTCAATGAGCAGTTCTTC. Translating gives CASGLVPGGVNEQFF.

This CDR3 is CASNGQRQGANYGYTF. In nucleotides, the CDR3 is TGTGCCAGTAATGGTCAGAGACAGGGTGCCAACTATGGCTACACCTTC. The rearrangement links TRBV19 to TRBJ1-2; 7 bases line up with TRBD1. CDR3 length: 16 residues. Trimming took 7 bases from V and 2 from J; bases not matched to a gene: 13. Germline CDR1 LNHDA, CDR2 SQIVND (reference sequence).

This chain joins TRBV6-5 and TRBJ2-3; tentative D call: TRBD2 (6 bases). Deletions cut 6 bases from V and 8 bases from J, with 18 bases between. In germline, CDR1 is MNHEY, CDR2 SVGAGI. The CDR3 length is 14 residues. CDR3 sequence: CASRQTGTSPTQYF. DNA for the CDR3: TGTGCCAGCAGGCAAACCGGGACTTCACCTACGCAGTATTTT.

CDR3 DNA: TGTGCCAGCAGCTTAGTCGTTGGACAGGACACTGAAGCTTTCTTT. Translation: CASSLVVGQDTEAFF. This chain uses TRBV7-6 with TRBJ1-1; 7 nucleotides line up with TRBD1. The junction had 5 bases not matched to a gene; V was cut back by 1 base and J by 3 bases. From germline, CDR1 is SGHVS and CDR2 FNYEAQ. There are 15 residues in the CDR3.

The chain uses TRBV5-5 and TRBJ1-1; possibly TRBD1 for D (5 bases). V dropped 4 bases and J dropped 1 base, with 14 bases sitting between them. The CDR3 spans 15 residues. Germline V lookup: CDR1 SGHKS, CDR2 YYEKEE (reference sequence). As DNA, the CDR3 is TGTGCCAGCAGCCCGATGACAGTCCCGAACACTGAAGCTTTCTTT. It translates to CASSPMTVPNTEAFF.

V is TRBV5-1 and J is TRBJ2-2, with 8 bases identical to TRBD1. Germline V gene lookup returns CDR1 SGHRS and CDR2 YFSETQ. This CDR3 has 15 residues. V shed 0 bases, J shed 6 bases, and the junction held 4 bases outside the gene matches. CDR3 bases: TGCGCCAGCAGCTTGGTGGACAGGGTTGCCGGGGAGCTGTTTTTT. It translates to CASSLVDRVAGELFF.

The rearrangement links TRBV4-1 to TRBJ1-5, with TRBD1 matching over 9 bases. The CDR3 has 16 residues. V was clipped by 4 bases and J by 1 base; unmatched bases: 5. Per the germline V gene, CDR1 is MGHRA and CDR2 is YSYEKL. The CDR3 sequence: CASSPGQGLSNQPQHF. The CDR3 coding sequence is TGCGCCAGCAGCCCGGGACAGGGCCTCAGCAATCAGCCCCAGCATTTT.

This clone has just one count. In DNA form, the CDR3 reads TGCGCCAGCAAGAGGGATATCCATGAAAAACTGTTTTTT. It yields the protein CASKRDIHEKLFF. J is TRBJ1-4 and V is TRBV5-1; D is unresolved. This CDR3 comprises 13 residues. The V gene's germline CDR1 is SGHRS and CDR2 YFSETQ. The V and J ends lost 6 bases and 6 bases respectively, with 12 bases between them.

The chain links TRBV19 to TRBJ1-3; 8 nucleotides agree with TRBD1. J was trimmed by 0 bases and V by 4 bases; bases with no gene match: 5. The CDR3 contains 16 residues. Looked up from germline, CDR1 is LNHDA and CDR2 is SQIVND (reference sequence). The DNA for the CDR3 is TGTGCCAGTAGTAAAAACAGGGGGAACTCTGGAAACACCATATATTTT. Residues: CASSKNRGNSGNTIYF. The complete variable domain, with remaining parts taken from reference TRBV19 and TRBJ1-3, reads DGGITQSPKYLFRKEGQNVTLSCEQNLNHDAMYWYRQDPGQGLRLIYYSQIVNDFQKGDIAEGYSVSREKKESFPLTVTSAQKNPTAFYLCASSKNRGNSGNTIYFGEGSWLTVV.

V and J are TRBV5-6 and TRBJ2-3; possible D gene TRBD1, 5 bases. Germline values: CDR1 SGHDT, CDR2 YYEEEE. CDR3 length equals 17 residues. Trimming took 4 bases from V and 0 from J, leaving 18 bases between them. The CDR3 region is CASSVQERYLSTDTQYF. In DNA, the CDR3 is TGTGCCAGCAGCGTACAGGAAAGATATCTTAGCACAGATACGCAGTATTTT.

This chain joins TRBV18 and TRBJ1-6; 9 bases agree with TRBD1. The CDR3 covers 14 residues. Germline V gene data show CDR1 as KGHSH and CDR2 as LQKENI. The V segment lost 6 bases and the J segment 7 bases; nucleotides outside the gene matches: 4. The CDR3 reads CASSSTGGNSPLHF. CDR3 bases: TGTGCCAGCTCTTCGACAGGGGGAAATTCACCCCTCCACTTT. Filled out from reference TRBV18 and TRBJ1-6, the complete variable domain reads NAGVMQNPRHLVRRRGQEARLRCSPMKGHSHVYWYRQLPEEGLKFMVYLQKENIIDESGMPKERFSAEFPKEGPSILRIQQVVRGDSAAYFCASSSTGGNSPLHFGNGTRLTVT.

This clone was picked up one time. This sequence joins TRBV5-1 and TRBJ1-2; maybe TRBD1 (6 bases). Trimming shortened V by 2 bases and J by 5 bases, and 19 bases separated the two germline ends. There are 16 residues in the CDR3. Germline loops: CDR1 SGHRS, CDR2 YFSETQ. This chain's CDR3 is CASSFLQGEANYGYTF. CDR3 DNA: TGCGCCAGCAGCTTCTTACAGGGCGAAGCAAATTATGGCTACACCTTC.

The chain joins TRBV18 to TRBJ2-1, with D possibly TRBD2 on 5 matching bases. Germline V CDR1 and CDR2: KGHSH, LQKENI. V was pared by 6 bases and J by 0 bases, with 18 bases between. This CDR3 is 17 amino acids long. The CDR3 sequence: CASSHTSRGSSYNEQFF. The CDR3 DNA follows: TGTGCCAGCTCTCACACTTCACGGGGAAGCTCCTACAATGAGCAGTTCTTC.

The gene calls are TRBV7-8 and TRBJ2-1, with D perhaps TRBD2 (7 bases). The V gene lost 5 bases and the J gene lost 0 bases, with 11 bases spanning the gap. This CDR3 contains 15 residues. Germline V lookup: CDR1 SGHVS, CDR2 FQNEAQ. As DNA, the CDR3 is TGTGCCAGCAGCAACGGGGGGCTCTCCTACAATGAGCAGTTCTTC. Amino acid sequence: CASSNGGLSYNEQFF.

This rearrangement joins TRBV9 to TRBJ1-3; a possible D gene is TRBD1 (5 bases). CDR3 size: 15 residues. V was shortened by 3 bases and J by 4 bases, with 14 bases between the two germline ends. Germline CDR1 is SGDLS and CDR2 is YYNGEE. Here the CDR3 DNA reads TGTGCCAGCAGCGCTCAGACAGTATCGGGAAACACCATATATTTT. This gives the protein CASSAQTVSGNTIYF.

This sequence joins TRBV7-2 and TRBJ1-1; D perhaps matches TRBD1 (5 bases). Germline assignment: CDR1 SGHTA and CDR2 FQGNSA. This CDR3 has 15 residues. Trimming took off 1 base at V and 3 bases at J, with 12 bases between the two ends. This chain's CDR3 is CASSLDAGIDTEAFF. CDR3 in DNA: TGTGCCAGCAGCTTAGACGCAGGGATAGACACTGAAGCTTTCTTT.

This clone was recorded once. The V and J genes are TRBV6-5 and TRBJ1-1; D gene ambiguous. From germline, CDR1 is MNHEY and CDR2 SVGAGI. The CDR3 sequence is 11 residues long. The V end was cut by 10 bases, the J end by 3 bases, with 9 bases between. The CDR3 sequence is CATTAYTEAFF. The DNA of the CDR3 is TGTGCCACCACCGCGTACACTGAAGCTTTCTTT.

The CDR3 DNA follows: TGTGCCAGCAGCCGCTCTGGCGGGATCTCCTCTGGAAACACCATATATTTT. The encoded protein is CASSRSGGISSGNTIYF. This sequence joins TRBV4-2 and TRBJ1-3, with no clear D. The V gene's germline CDR1 is LGHNA and CDR2 YNFKEQ. The CDR3 totals 17 residues. V was pared by 4 bases and J by 0 bases, with 16 bases between.

V usage is TRBV27 and J usage is TRBJ2-5; D might be TRBD1 (5 bases). CDR3 length: 14 residues. Germline V gives CDR1 MNHEY, CDR2 SMNVEV (reference sequence). The V end was cut by 3 bases, the J end by 2 bases, with 10 bases between. CDR3 sequence (DNA): TGTGCCAGCAGTTTCCGAGACAGTCAAGAGACCCAGTACTTC. Translated, it gives CASSFRDSQETQYF.

J is TRBJ2-6 and V is TRBV5-5; 8 bases align to TRBD2. The germline V gene has CDR1 SGHKS and CDR2 YYEKEE (reference sequence). The CDR3 totals 19 residues. With V trimmed by 0 bases and J by 0 bases, 8 bases remained unmatched. CDR3 loop: CASSLVGGSGGSGANVLTF. Here the CDR3 DNA reads TGTGCCAGCAGCTTGGTTGGGGGGAGCGGGGGCTCTGGGGCCAACGTCCTGACTTTC.

The chain uses TRBV5-1 and TRBJ1-2, with 8 bases matching TRBD1. There are 17 residues in the CDR3. The ends lost 1 base at V and 6 bases at J; junction bases unmatched: 14. The germline V gene encodes CDR1 SGHRS and CDR2 YFSETQ. This CDR3 reads CASSLIFQGQGVDGYTF. In DNA, the CDR3 is TGCGCCAGCAGCTTGATTTTTCAAGGACAGGGCGTAGATGGCTACACCTTC.

The V call is TRBV7-2, the J call TRBJ2-3; D is unresolved. The length of the CDR3 is 11 residues. Trimming left V 5 bases short and J 4 bases short, with 4 bases between. The V gene's germline CDR1 is SGHTA and CDR2 FQGNSA. CDR3 DNA: TGTGCCAGCAGCGCGGCAGATACGCAGTATTTT. Its translation is CASSAADTQYF. Variable domain in full (rest from reference TRBV7-2 and TRBJ2-3): GAGVSQSPSNKVTEKGKDVELRCDPISGHTALYWYRQSLGQGLEFLIYFQGNSAPDKSGLPSDRFSAERTGGSVSTLTIQRTQQEDSAVYLCASSAADTQYFGPGTRLTVL.

The V gene is TRBV5-1, the J gene TRBJ2-7, with 9 bases matching TRBD1. With V trimmed by 4 bases and J by 2 bases, 7 bases remained unmatched. Germline CDR1 and CDR2: SGHRS and YFSETQ. The CDR3 covers 15 residues. This chain's CDR3 is CASSDNTGGPYEQYF. For the CDR3, the DNA is TGCGCCAGCAGCGATAACACAGGGGGCCCCTACGAGCAGTACTTC.

This sequence joins TRBV6-5 and TRBJ2-7; 10 nucleotides agree with TRBD1. The CDR3 contains 12 residues. Germline lookup yields CDR1 MNHEY and CDR2 SVGAGI. V was pared by 11 bases and J by 3 bases, with 4 bases of the junction left unmatched. The CDR3: CASGTGDYEQYV. The CDR3 nucleotides are TGTGCCTCCGGGACAGGGGACTACGAGCAGTACGTC.

This clone has more than one count but fewer than ten. The chain is built from TRBV6-5 and TRBJ1-2; a weak D match, TRBD1 (5 bases). The germline gives CDR1 MNHEY, CDR2 SVGAGI. This CDR3 is built from 15 residues. Trimming cost V 7 bases and J 0 bases, with 15 bases left between them. CDR3 in DNA: TGTGCCAGCAAGACAGCCCCCGCGGCTAACTATGGCTACACCTTC. Protein product: CASKTAPAANYGYTF.

CDR3: CASSYSTGGQNGYTF. CDR3 DNA sequence: TGTGCCAGCAGTTACTCGACAGGGGGTCAGAATGGCTACACCTTC. The chain recombines TRBV6-5 with TRBJ1-2; 9 bases match TRBD1. Losses at the gene ends were 0 bases for V and 6 bases for J; bases not matched to a gene: 5. The CDR3 runs 15 residues. Per the germline V gene, CDR1 is MNHEY and CDR2 is SVGAGI.

The V call is TRBV3-1 (or the pseudogene TRBV3-2), the J call TRBJ1-6; possibly TRBD1 for D (6 bases). CDR1 LGHDT and CDR2 YNNKEL come from the germline V gene (reference sequence). The CDR3 extends over 15 amino acids. Trimming left V 1 base short and J 7 bases short, with 11 bases between. CDR3 in DNA: TGTGCCAGCAGCCAAGCTCAGGGGTGGAATTCACCCCTCCACTTT. It encodes CASSQAQGWNSPLHF.